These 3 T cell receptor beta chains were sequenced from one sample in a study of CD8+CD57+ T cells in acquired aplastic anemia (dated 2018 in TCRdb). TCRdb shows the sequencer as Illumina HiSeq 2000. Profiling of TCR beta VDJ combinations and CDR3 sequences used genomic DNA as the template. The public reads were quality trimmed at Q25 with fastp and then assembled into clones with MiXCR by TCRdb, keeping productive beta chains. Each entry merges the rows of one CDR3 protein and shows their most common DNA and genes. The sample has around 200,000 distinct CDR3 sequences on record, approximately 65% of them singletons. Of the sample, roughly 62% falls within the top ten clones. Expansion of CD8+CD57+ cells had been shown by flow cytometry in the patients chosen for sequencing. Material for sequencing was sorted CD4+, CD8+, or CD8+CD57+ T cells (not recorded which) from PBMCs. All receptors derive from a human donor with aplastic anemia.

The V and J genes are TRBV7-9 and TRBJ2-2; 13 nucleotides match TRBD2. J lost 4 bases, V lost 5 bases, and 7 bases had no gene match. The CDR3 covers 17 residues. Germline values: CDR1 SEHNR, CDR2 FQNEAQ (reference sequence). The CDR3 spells CASSPRLAGGVTGELFF. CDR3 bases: TGTGCCAGCAGCCCACGACTAGCGGGAGGTGTCACCGGGGAGCTGTTTTTT.

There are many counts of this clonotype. The CDR3 spells CASAGGNQPQHF. The DNA for the CDR3 is TGTGCCAGCGCGGGAGGCAATCAGCCCCAGCATTTT. The V and J genes are TRBV12-3 or TRBV12-4 and TRBJ1-5; no clear D. V was cut by 8 bases and J by 2 bases, with 7 bases left in between. This CDR3 comprises 12 residues.

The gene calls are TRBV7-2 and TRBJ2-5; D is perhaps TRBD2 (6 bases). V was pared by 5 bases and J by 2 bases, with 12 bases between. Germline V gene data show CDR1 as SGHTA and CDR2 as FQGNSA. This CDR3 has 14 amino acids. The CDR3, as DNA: TGTGCCAGCAGCCAAGGAGGGCGACAAGAGACCCAGTACTTC. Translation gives CASSQGGRQETQYF.